This TCR beta chain stems from a study of T cell repertoires in cytomegalovirus infection. Study-wide context: Indications came from public TCR beta signatures; they pointed to CMV infection and to a matching HLA type. Study-wide findings and caveats: Cumulated frequencies of public TCR beta families served to identify carriers of CMV plus the relevant HLA.

The table lists this clonotype with many counts. What it recognizes is unknown. The ends were cut back, 5 bases at V and 1 base at J, with 12 bases in the middle. The CDR3 length is 14 residues. Per the germline V gene, CDR1 is MDHEN and CDR2 is SYDVKM. Each CDR3 protein gets one entry after TCRdb re-called the reads with MiXCR. The sample contains about 240,000 distinct CDR3 sequences, 6.5% of which appear only once. The sequence was obtained from a human donor in good health (CMV status not recorded). Some clones in this sample may be carry-over from other donors' samples. This chain links TRBV28 with TRBJ2-7; D gene unclear. The specimen was PBMCs. For the CDR3, the DNA is TGTGCCAGCAGTCTTAACCCCCGATCCTACGAGCAGTACTTC. As protein: CASSLNPRSYEQYF.